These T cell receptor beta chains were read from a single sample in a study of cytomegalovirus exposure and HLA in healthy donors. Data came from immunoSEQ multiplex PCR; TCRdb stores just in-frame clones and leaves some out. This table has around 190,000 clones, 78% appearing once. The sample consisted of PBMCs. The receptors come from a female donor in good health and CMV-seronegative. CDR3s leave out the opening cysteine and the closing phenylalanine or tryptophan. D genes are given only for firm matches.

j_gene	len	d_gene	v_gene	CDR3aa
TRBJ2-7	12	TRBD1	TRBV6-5	ASKGTGPFYEQY
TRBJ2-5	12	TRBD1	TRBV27	ASSSQGVRETQY
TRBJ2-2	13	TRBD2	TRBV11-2	ASSRRLAGTGELF
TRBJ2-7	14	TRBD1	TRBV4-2	ASSQGTGGVVYEQY
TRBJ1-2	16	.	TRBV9	ASSVGRGSATANYGYT
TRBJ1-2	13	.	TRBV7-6	ASSSYRAWTYGYT
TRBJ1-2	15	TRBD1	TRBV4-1	ASSQGLGQGINYGYT
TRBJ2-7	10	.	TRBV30	AWSQGIHEQY
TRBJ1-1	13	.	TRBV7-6	ASSLGRGPNTEAF
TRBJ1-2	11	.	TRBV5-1	ASSVDSLIGYT
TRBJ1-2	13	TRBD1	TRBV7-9	ASSPGTGGNNGYT
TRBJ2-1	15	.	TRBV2	ASSGGGQVPSYNEQF
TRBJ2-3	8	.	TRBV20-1	SGGLDTQY
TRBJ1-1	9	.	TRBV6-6	ASFGNTEAF
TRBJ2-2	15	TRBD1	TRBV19	ASSKGPWQGDTGELF
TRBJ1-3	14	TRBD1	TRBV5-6	ASSLGGGLSGNTIY
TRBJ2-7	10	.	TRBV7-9	ASSLGTSEQY
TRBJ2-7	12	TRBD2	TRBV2	ASSEGAGGYEQY
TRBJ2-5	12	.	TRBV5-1	ASSLMASQETQY
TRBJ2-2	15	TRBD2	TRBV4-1	ASSYRGLAGNTGELF
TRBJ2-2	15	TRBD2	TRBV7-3	ASSPGLAGAHTGELF
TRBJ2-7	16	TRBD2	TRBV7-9	SSSLSPLAGQSSYEQY
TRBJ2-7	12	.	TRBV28	ASTPLGRPREQY
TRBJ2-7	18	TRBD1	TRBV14	ASSQEGRDRGPWFSYEQY
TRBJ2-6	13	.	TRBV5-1	ASSLEGAGANVLT
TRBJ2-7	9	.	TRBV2	ASARAGEQY
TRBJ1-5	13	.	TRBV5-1	ASSLLGHSNQPQH
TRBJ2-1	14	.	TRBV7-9	SSSLRRSSGDGEQF
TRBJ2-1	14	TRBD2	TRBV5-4	ASSPVAGGAYNEQF
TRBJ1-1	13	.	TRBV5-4	ASSSLGGASTEAF
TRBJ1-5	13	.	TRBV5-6	ASSLGGYSNQPQH
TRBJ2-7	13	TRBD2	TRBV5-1	ASSLGASGENEQY
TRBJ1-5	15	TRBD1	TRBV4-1	ASSQDPGQGSGQPQH